This entry lists 4 T cell receptor beta chains sequenced from one sample in a study of control samples from healthy donors and cancer patients. This table comes from immunoSEQ multiplex PCR, and its TCRdb copy is limited to in-frame clones, with some not included. The sample includes approximately 90,000 clones, 85% to 95% of them seen just once. Input material: blood. All receptors come from a woman between 25 and 40 years old in good health.

This clone was seen only once. As DNA, the CDR3 is TGTGCCAGCAGCGACCGTTCCGGGGCTAATGAAAAACTGTTTTTT. This gives the protein CASSDRSGANEKLFF. This chain links TRBV13 with TRBJ1-4; D ambiguous. V dropped 5 bases and J dropped 3 bases, with 13 bases sitting between them. The CDR3 length is 15 residues. CDR1 and CDR2 from the germline V gene are PRHDT and FYEKMQ (reference sequence).

The V gene is TRBV2, the J gene TRBJ2-7; D gene ambiguous. The CDR3 contains 12 residues. V was clipped by 7 bases and J by 4 bases, with 11 bases between them. From germline, CDR1 is SNHLY and CDR2 FYNNEI. The CDR3 loop reads CASTRTSYEQYF. The CDR3 nucleotides read TGTGCCAGCACTAGAACCTCGTACGAGCAGTACTTC. Using reference TRBV2 and TRBJ2-7 for the parts outside the CDR3, the full variable domain is EPEVTQTPSHQVTQMGQEVILRCVPISNHLYFYWYRQILGQKVEFLVSFYNNEISEKSEIFDDQFSVERPDGSNFTLKIRSTKLEDSAMYFCASTRTSYEQYFGPGTRLTVT.

The chain is built from TRBV20-1 and TRBJ1-1; the D is unclear. The V end lost 3 bases, the J end lost 5 bases, and 13 bases lay between the germline ends. CDR3 size: 13 residues. Germline values: CDR1 DFQATT, CDR2 SNEGSKA (reference sequence). This CDR3 is CSASFIGSTEAFF. DNA of the CDR3: TGCAGTGCTAGTTTTATAGGGTCGACTGAAGCTTTCTTT.

The CDR3 spells CASSEYGGTNTEAFF. CDR3 nucleotides: TGTGCCAGCAGTGAATATGGGGGGACGAACACTGAAGCTTTCTTT. The chain uses TRBV25-1 and TRBJ1-1, with D maybe TRBD1 (5 bases). CDR3 length equals 15 residues. From germline, CDR1 is MGHDK and CDR2 SYGVNS. Trimming took 0 bases from V and 1 from J, leaving 9 bases between them.